Included here is one T cell receptor beta chain sequence, with context. The data are from a study of OX40 agonist ivuxolimab in advanced cancers. The CDR3 totals 12 residues. V shed 4 bases and J shed 6 bases, with 13 bases lying between them. From germline, CDR1 is GTSNPN and CDR2 SVGIG (reference sequence). Sequencing used immunoSEQ multiplex PCR; TCRdb keeps in-frame clones, though not all of them. The data contain 20,000 to 25,000 clones, 70% to 90% of them singletons. The chain couples TRBV30 to TRBJ2-7; tentatively, D is TRBD1 (6 bases). Sequencing was performed on CD4+ or CD8+ T cells sorted from blood, taken in a trial of the OX40 agonist ivuxolimab. The receptor comes from an adult with an advanced solid tumor such as melanoma, head and neck, liver or kidney cancer. CDR3 sequence: CAWKYRVSEQYF. CDR3 in DNA: TGTGCCTGGAAGTACAGGGTATCCGAGCAGTACTTC.